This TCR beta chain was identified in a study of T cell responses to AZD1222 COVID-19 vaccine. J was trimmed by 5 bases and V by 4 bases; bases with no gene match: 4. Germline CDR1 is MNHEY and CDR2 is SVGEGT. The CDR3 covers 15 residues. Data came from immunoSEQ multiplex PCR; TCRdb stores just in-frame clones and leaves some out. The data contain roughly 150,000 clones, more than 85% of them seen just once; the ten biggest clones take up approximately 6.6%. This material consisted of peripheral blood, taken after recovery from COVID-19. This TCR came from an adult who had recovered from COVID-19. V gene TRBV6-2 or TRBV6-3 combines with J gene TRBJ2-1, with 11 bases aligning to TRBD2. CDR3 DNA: TGTGCCAGCAGTTCCCGGACTAGCGGGCACAATGAGCAGTTCTTC. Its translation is CASSSRTSGHNEQFF.